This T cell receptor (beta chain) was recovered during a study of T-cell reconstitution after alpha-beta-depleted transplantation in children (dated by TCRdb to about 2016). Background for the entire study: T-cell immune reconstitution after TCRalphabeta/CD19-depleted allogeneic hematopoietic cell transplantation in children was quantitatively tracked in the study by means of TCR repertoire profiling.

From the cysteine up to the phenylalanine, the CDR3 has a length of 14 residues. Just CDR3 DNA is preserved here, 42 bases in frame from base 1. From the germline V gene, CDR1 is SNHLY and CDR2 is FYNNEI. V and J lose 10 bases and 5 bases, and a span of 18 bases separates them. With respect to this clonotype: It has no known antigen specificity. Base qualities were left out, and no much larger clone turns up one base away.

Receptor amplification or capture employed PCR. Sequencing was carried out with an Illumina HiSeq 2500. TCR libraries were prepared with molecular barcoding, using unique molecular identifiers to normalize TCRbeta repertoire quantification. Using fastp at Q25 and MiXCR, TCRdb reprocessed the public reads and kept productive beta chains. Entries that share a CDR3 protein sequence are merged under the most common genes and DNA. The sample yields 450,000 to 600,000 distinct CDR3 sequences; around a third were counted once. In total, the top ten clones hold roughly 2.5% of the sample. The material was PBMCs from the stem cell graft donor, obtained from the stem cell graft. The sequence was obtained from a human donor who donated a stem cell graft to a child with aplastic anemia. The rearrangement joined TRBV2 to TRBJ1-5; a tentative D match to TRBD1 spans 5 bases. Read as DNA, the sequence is TGTGCCACCAGGGAAAGAAGTCGGGATCAGCCCCAGCATTTT. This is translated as CATRERSRDQPQHF.